These 13 T cell receptor beta chains were sequenced from one sample in a study of T cell repertoires in cytomegalovirus infection. MiXCR was run by TCRdb on the reads, yielding one entry per CDR3 protein. This table has some 680,000 distinct CDR3 sequences, about 40% appearing once. The sequencing input was PBMCs. The receptors originated from a human donor in good health (CMV status not recorded). Some clones in this sample may be carry-over from other donors' samples.

The chain carries TRBV28 and TRBJ2-1; 12 positions match TRBD2. Germline V gene sequence: CDR1 MDHEN, CDR2 SYDVKM. This CDR3 comprises 17 residues. Unmatched junction bases numbered 9, after V lost 5 bases and J lost 4 bases. This CDR3 reads CASSPLLGTSGYNEQFF. For the CDR3, the DNA is TGTGCCAGCAGTCCACTCCTCGGGACTAGCGGGTACAATGAGCAGTTCTTC.

There are a few counts of this clonotype. The V call is TRBV7-6, the J call TRBJ1-4, with a possible D match to TRBD1 (6 bases). Trimming removed 2 bases from V and 8 bases from J, with 12 bases in between. This CDR3 spans 14 amino acids. Germline assignment: CDR1 SGHVS and CDR2 FNYEAQ. Here the CDR3 DNA reads TGTGCCAGCAGCTTATGGGACATAGACGAAAAACTGTTTTTT. Amino acids: CASSLWDIDEKLFF.

In its sample, this clonotype was seen a few times. The chain couples TRBV3-1 to TRBJ1-5; 11 bases line up with TRBD1. There are 16 residues in the CDR3. Germline CDR1 and CDR2: LGHDT and YNNKEL (reference sequence). After removal of 3 bases from V and 6 bases from J, the junction contained 7 bases not matched to a gene. CDR3 amino acids: CASSQNGQGAIQPQHF. The CDR3 nucleotides are TGTGCCAGCAGCCAGAACGGACAGGGGGCGATTCAGCCCCAGCATTTT.

The CDR3 DNA reads TGTGCCAGCAGTGACCCCGGGACGAACTCCTACGAGCAGTACTTC. It yields the protein CASSDPGTNSYEQYF. V is TRBV12-3 or TRBV12-4 and J is TRBJ2-7, with D perhaps matching TRBD1 or TRBD2 (5 bases each). The CDR3 length is 15 residues. The V and J ends lost 5 bases and 0 bases respectively, with 14 bases between them.

The chain employs TRBV20-1 and TRBJ1-1, with 9 nucleotides matching TRBD1. The trim removed 6 bases at V and 0 bases at J, leaving 14 bases unmatched. The CDR3 runs 17 residues. Germline V gives CDR1 DFQATT, CDR2 SNEGSKA (reference sequence). In nucleotides, the CDR3 is TGCAGTGCCATACTGCACAGGGGGCGCGGGGTGAACACTGAAGCTTTCTTT. It yields the protein CSAILHRGRGVNTEAFF.

The chain employs TRBV18 and TRBJ1-2; D not certain. This CDR3 has 17 residues. Germline loops: CDR1 KGHSH, CDR2 LQKENI. The germline V and J ends were trimmed by 1 base and 4 bases, with 19 bases remaining between them. CDR3 sequence (DNA): TGTGCCAGCTCACCACTAAAGACAAATGCAGCGGGCTATGGCTACACCTTC. Protein: CASSPLKTNAAGYGYTF.

The gene calls are TRBV10-2 and TRBJ1-1; no firm D call. Trimming removed 8 bases from V and 0 bases from J, with 13 bases in between. Germline CDR1 reads WSHSY; CDR2 reads SAAADI. The CDR3 has 14 amino acids. Here the CDR3 DNA reads TGCGCCAGCGGCGAGATCGACCTGAACACTGAAGCTTTCTTT. It translates to CASGEIDLNTEAFF.

This clonotype has only a few counts. The chain employs TRBV27 and TRBJ2-3; D might be TRBD1 (6 bases). Germline V gene lookup returns CDR1 MNHEY and CDR2 SMNVEV (reference sequence). V lost 5 bases and J lost 2, with 14 bases in between. The CDR3 runs to 15 residues. DNA for the CDR3: TGTGCCAGCAGTGCCCCCAGGGGAAACACAGATACGCAGTATTTT. The encoded protein is CASSAPRGNTDTQYF.

The gene calls are TRBV5-4 and TRBJ2-7; TRBD2 might be the D (5 bases). Germline assignment: CDR1 SGHNT and CDR2 YYREEE (reference sequence). The CDR3 consists of 15 residues. Deletions cut 0 bases from V and 3 bases from J, with 13 bases between. CDR3: CASSLETSRVYEQYF. CDR3 in DNA: TGTGCCAGCAGCTTGGAAACATCGAGGGTCTACGAGCAGTACTTC.

This sequence joins TRBV7-6 and TRBJ1-4; tentative D call: TRBD1 (5 bases). V was trimmed by 5 bases and J by 2 bases, leaving 12 bases between them. Looked up from germline, CDR1 is SGHVS and CDR2 is FNYEAQ. The length of the CDR3 is 15 residues. In DNA, the CDR3 is TGTGCCAGCAGCCCTATGGGGCTCACTAATGAAAAACTGTTTTTT. Its translation: CASSPMGLTNEKLFF.

This CDR3 reads CASRPGTASEQYF. The CDR3 nucleotides are TGTGCCAGCAGGCCTGGGACCGCATCGGAGCAGTACTTC. This chain connects TRBV12-3 or TRBV12-4 to TRBJ2-7; D tentatively fits TRBD1 or TRBD2 (5 bases each). The V gene lost 6 bases and the J gene lost 7 bases, with 16 bases spanning the gap. The CDR3 is made up of 13 amino acids.

To note about this clonotype: A much bigger clone sits one base away, suggesting this may be a read error. This chain connects TRBV7-2 to TRBJ2-7, with 10 bases that match TRBD1. Germline lookup yields CDR1 SGHTA and CDR2 FQGNSA. With 5 bases clipped from V and 4 bases from J, the junction kept 8 bases outside the gene matches. CDR3 length: 15 amino acids. In DNA, the CDR3 is TGTGCCAGCAGCCCTTCCAGGACAGGGGGGTACGAGCAGTACTTC. Encoded protein: CASSPSRTGGYEQYF.

This clonotype was recorded at least ten times. The CDR3 loop reads CASSLESAGTGNEQFF. Written as DNA, the CDR3 is TGTGCCAGCAGCTTAGAAAGCGCCGGGACAGGAAATGAGCAGTTCTTC. The chain links TRBV7-2 to TRBJ2-1, with 8 nucleotides matching TRBD1. The CDR3 has 16 residues. J gave up 7 bases and V 1 base, and 9 bases lay outside the gene matches. Germline loops: CDR1 SGHTA, CDR2 FQGNSA.